This T cell receptor beta chain was documented in a study of PD-1 blockade in classical Hodgkin lymphoma. Measured with immunoSEQ multiplex PCR; TCRdb has only the in-frame clones, and not every one. The sample lists approximately 27,000 clones, around 92% occurring once. In germline, CDR1 is MDHEN, CDR2 SYDVKM. The V gene lost 6 bases and the J gene lost 0 bases, with 12 bases spanning the gap. This CDR3 comprises 14 residues. Time point noted: newly diagnosed, previously untreated cHL patient sample. Magnetic negative selection purified CD4+ T cells from thawed PBMCs. Peripheral samples used as comparators were newly diagnosed, untreated classical Hodgkin lymphoma PBMCs. The study, taken as a whole, reports: Newly diagnosed patients were reported to start with lower TCR diversity than healthy donors.

Turning to this clone: What it binds is not known.

Sequences were obtained from CD4+ T cells from blood. The clonotype comes from a human donor with classical Hodgkin lymphoma. The J gene is TRBJ2-7, the V gene TRBV28, with D unresolved. CDR3 sequence (DNA): TGTGCCAGCAGGGGGTACAGATCCTCCTACGAGCAGTACTTC. This gives the protein CASRGYRSSYEQYF.